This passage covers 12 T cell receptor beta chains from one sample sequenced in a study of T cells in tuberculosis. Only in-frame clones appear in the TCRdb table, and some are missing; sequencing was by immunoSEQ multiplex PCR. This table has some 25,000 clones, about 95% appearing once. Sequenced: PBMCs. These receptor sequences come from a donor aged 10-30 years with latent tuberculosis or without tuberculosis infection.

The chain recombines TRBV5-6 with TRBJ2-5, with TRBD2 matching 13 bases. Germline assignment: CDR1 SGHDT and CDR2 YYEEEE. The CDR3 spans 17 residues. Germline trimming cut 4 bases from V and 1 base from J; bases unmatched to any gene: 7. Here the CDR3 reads CASSHSGTSGVQETQYF. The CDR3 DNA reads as TGTGCCAGCAGCCACTCCGGGACTAGCGGGGTCCAAGAGACCCAGTACTTC. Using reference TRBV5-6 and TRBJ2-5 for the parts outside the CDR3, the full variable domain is DAGVTQSPTHLIKTRGQQVTLRCSPKSGHDTVSWYQQALGQGPQFIFQYYEEEERQRGNFPDRFSGHQFPNYSSELNVNALLLGDSALYLCASSHSGTSGVQETQYFGPGTRLLVL.

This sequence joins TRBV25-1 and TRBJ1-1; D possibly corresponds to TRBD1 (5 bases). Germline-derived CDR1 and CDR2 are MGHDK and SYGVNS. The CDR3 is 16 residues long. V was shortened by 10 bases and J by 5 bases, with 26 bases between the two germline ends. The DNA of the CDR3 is TGTGCCAACAACTCCCCCAGAAAAGACAGTGGGACTGAAGCTTTCTTT. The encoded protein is CANNSPRKDSGTEAFF.

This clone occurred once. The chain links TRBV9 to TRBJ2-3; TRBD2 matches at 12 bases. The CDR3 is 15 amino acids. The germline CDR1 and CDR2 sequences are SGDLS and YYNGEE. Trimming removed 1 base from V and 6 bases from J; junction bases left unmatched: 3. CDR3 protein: CASSVPSGGADTQYF. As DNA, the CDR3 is TGTGCCAGCAGCGTACCTAGCGGGGGGGCGGATACGCAGTATTTT.

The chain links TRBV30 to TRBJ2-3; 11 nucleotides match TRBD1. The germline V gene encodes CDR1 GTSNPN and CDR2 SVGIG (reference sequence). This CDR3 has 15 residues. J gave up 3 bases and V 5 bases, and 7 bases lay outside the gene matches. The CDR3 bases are TGTGCCTGGGAGACCGGGACAGGGGGAACAGATACGCAGTATTTT. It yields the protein CAWETGTGGTDTQYF.

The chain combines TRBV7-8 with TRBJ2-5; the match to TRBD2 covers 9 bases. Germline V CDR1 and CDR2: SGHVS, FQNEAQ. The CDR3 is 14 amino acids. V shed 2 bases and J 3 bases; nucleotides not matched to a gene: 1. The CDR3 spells CASSLRLAEETQYF. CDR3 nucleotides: TGTGCCAGCAGCTTAAGACTAGCGGAAGAGACCCAGTACTTC.

The CDR3 sequence is CASSLPGQPETQYF. CDR3 nucleotide sequence: TGCGCCAGCAGCCTACCGGGACAGCCGGAGACCCAGTACTTC. This chain joins TRBV4-1 and TRBJ2-5; 7 bases are shared with TRBD1. The V gene's germline CDR1 is MGHRA and CDR2 YSYEKL. J was trimmed by 5 bases and V by 4 bases; bases with no gene match: 7. This CDR3 spans 14 amino acids.

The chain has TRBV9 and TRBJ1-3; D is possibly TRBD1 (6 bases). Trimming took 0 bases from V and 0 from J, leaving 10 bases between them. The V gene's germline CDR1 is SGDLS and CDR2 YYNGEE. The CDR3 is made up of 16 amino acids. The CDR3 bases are TGTGCCAGCAGCGTAGCCGGGACATACTCTGGAAACACCATATATTTT. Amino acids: CASSVAGTYSGNTIYF.

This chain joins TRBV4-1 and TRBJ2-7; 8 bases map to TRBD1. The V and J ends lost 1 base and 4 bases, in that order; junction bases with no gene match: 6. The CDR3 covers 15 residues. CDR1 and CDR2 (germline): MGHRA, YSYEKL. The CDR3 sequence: CASSQGVQGAYEQYF. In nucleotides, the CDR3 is TGCGCCAGCAGCCAAGGGGTTCAGGGGGCATACGAGCAGTACTTC.

Written as DNA, the CDR3 is TGTGCCTGGAGCCGACAGCTCGACACCGGGGAGCTGTTTTTT. Its protein product is CAWSRQLDTGELFF. This sequence joins TRBV30 and TRBJ2-2; D might be TRBD1 (5 bases). V lost 3 bases and J lost 3, with 11 bases in between. CDR3 length equals 14 residues. Germline CDR1 and CDR2: GTSNPN and SVGIG (reference sequence).

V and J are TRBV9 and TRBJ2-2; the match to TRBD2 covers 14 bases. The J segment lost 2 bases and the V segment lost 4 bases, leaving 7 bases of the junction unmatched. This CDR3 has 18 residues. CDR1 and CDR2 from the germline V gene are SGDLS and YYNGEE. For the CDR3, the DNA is TGTGCCAGCAGCTACCTGACTAGCGGGGGGGCCAACACCGGGGAGCTGTTTTTT. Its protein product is CASSYLTSGGANTGELFF.

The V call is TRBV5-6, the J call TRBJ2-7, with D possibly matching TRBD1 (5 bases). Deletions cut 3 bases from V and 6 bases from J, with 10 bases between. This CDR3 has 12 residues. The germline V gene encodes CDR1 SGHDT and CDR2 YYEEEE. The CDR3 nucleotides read TGTGCCAGCAGCTCAGGACACGGCGAGCAGTACGTC. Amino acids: CASSSGHGEQYV.

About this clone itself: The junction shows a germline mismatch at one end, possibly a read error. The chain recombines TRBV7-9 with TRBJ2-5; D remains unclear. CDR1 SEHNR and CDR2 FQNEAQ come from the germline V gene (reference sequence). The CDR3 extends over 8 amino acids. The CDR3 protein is CASSPQDF. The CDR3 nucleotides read TGTGCCAGCAGCCCCCAGGACTTC.